Included here is one TCR beta chain sequence, with context. Its antigen remains unknown. Method: immunoSEQ multiplex PCR; TCRdb's copy keeps in-frame clones and lacks some. The profile covers about 120,000 clones, with approximately 81% appearing a single time and 2.1% taken by the ten largest. Trimming cost V 5 bases and J 0 bases; bases outside gene matches: 1. This CDR3 is built from 14 residues. Looked up from germline, CDR1 is MNHEY and CDR2 is SVGAGI. The data stem from a study of cytomegalovirus exposure and HLA in healthy donors. Study observations and caveats: Three CMV-associated chains proved CMV antigen-specific in vitro. In a later analysis, first-cohort TCR clusters were found to tend to co-occur in the 130 or so validation repertoires.

This TCR was sampled from a woman in her 30s in good health and CMV-seronegative. V is TRBV6-5 and J is TRBJ1-5; 7 bases align to TRBD1. The sequenced sample was PBMCs. The CDR3 region is CASSHRGSNQPQHF. DNA of the CDR3: TGTGCCAGCAGTCACAGGGGTAGCAATCAGCCCCAGCATTTT.